These 23 T cell receptor beta chains came from one sample sequenced in a study of T cell responses to AZD1222 COVID-19 vaccine. TCRdb's copy holds only in-frame clones and misses some; the assay was immunoSEQ multiplex PCR. The data hold 120,000 or so clones, with about nine tenths observed a single time. The source material was peripheral blood, sampled 28 days after the second dose of the MenACWY control vaccine. The receptors here all came from an adult who received the MenACWY meningococcal vaccine as a control.

The chain joins TRBV11-3 to TRBJ2-1; TRBD1 is a possible D gene (6 bases). The CDR3 spans 15 residues. Per germline, CDR1 SGHNT and CDR2 YENEEA. Trimming cost V 3 bases and J 9 bases, with 18 bases left between them. This CDR3 reads CASSFGGHSSGEQFF. In nucleotides, the CDR3 is TGTGCCAGCAGCTTTGGGGGACACTCTTCGGGTGAGCAGTTCTTC. Full variable domain (remainder filled in from reference TRBV11-3 and TRBJ2-1): EAGVVQSPRYKIIEKKQPVAFWCNPISGHNTLYWYLQNLGQGPELLIRYENEEAVDDSQLPKDRFSAERLKGVDSTLKIQPAELGDSAVYLCASSFGGHSSGEQFFGPGTRLTVL.

This clone was detected a few times. The chain joins TRBV15 to TRBJ2-7; D is uncertain. V gave up 6 bases and J gave up 2 bases, with 8 bases separating them. The CDR3 contains 12 residues. CDR1 and CDR2 (germline): LNHNV, YYDKDF (reference sequence). The CDR3, as DNA: TGTGCCACCAGTGAGAGTACCTACGAGCAGTACTTC. It codes for CATSESTYEQYF.

This clone showed up just once. This CDR3 is CASSPVGGNQPQHF. CDR3 nucleotides: TGCGCCAGCAGCCCGGTCGGGGGTAATCAGCCCCAGCATTTT. The chain employs TRBV5-1 and TRBJ1-5, with D tentatively TRBD1 (5 bases). The CDR3 is 14 amino acids. In germline, CDR1 is SGHRS, CDR2 YFSETQ. The V end lost 4 bases, the J end lost 4 bases, and 12 bases lay between the germline ends.

The chain carries TRBV18 and TRBJ2-5; 9 bases agree with TRBD1. The CDR3 has 14 residues. The V and J ends lost 3 bases and 5 bases, in that order; junction bases with no gene match: 4. CDR1 is KGHSH, CDR2 LQKENI, per germline. CDR3 sequence reads: CASSPDRGGETQYF. The CDR3, as DNA: TGTGCCAGCTCACCGGACAGGGGTGGGGAGACCCAGTACTTC.

In this sample, this clone turned up a few times. The chain joins TRBV6-4 to TRBJ1-6, with a possible D match to TRBD1 (5 bases). V was clipped by 0 bases and J by 9 bases, with 15 bases between them. This CDR3 has 16 residues. CDR1 MRHNA and CDR2 SNTAGT come from the germline V gene. The CDR3 nucleotides read TGTGCCAGCAGTGACTCGGCAGGGTCCGGCGGTTCACCCCTCCACTTT. It translates to CASSDSAGSGGSPLHF.

This clone was seen a single time. V and J are TRBV6-1 and TRBJ2-7; D perhaps matches TRBD2 (6 bases). CDR1 is MNHNS and CDR2 is SASEGT in the germline V gene. CDR3 size: 15 residues. V shed 1 base and J shed 6 bases, with 16 bases lying between them. The CDR3 here is CASSEEEGKASEQYV. The CDR3 bases are TGTGCCAGCAGTGAAGAGGAGGGAAAGGCTTCCGAGCAGTACGTC.

The rearrangement uses TRBV5-1 and TRBJ2-1; 13 bases line up with TRBD2. The V segment lost 4 bases and the J segment 9 bases; nucleotides outside the gene matches: 7. This CDR3 spans 15 amino acids. CDR1 SGHRS and CDR2 YFSETQ come from the germline V gene. Here the CDR3 reads CASSLTSGREGEQFF. The CDR3 nucleotides are TGCGCCAGCAGCCTAACTAGCGGGAGGGAGGGTGAGCAGTTCTTC.

Note on this clone: This CDR3 is also generated by other DNA sequences in the sample. This chain uses TRBV6-1 with TRBJ1-5; no reliable D call. CDR1 and CDR2 from the germline V gene are MNHNS and SASEGT. The CDR3 is made up of 13 amino acids. Between the trimmed V and J ends, which lost 2 bases and 4 bases, there was a span of 6 bases. The CDR3 nucleotides read TGTGCCAGCAGTGAATCGGGGAATCAGCCCCAGCATTTT. Translation: CASSESGNQPQHF.

This rearrangement joins TRBV2 to TRBJ2-7; the match to TRBD1 covers 7 bases. The CDR3 runs 11 residues. Germline CDR1 and CDR2: SNHLY and FYNNEI. The CDR3 DNA sequence: TGTGCGGCAGGGGGCTCCTACGAGCAGTACGTC. Translated: CAAGGSYEQYV.

This clone is a singleton in its sample. This sequence joins TRBV11-2 and TRBJ1-3; no clear D gene. The CDR3 has 16 residues. Germline V gene lookup returns CDR1 SGHAT and CDR2 FQNNGV. The V gene lost 1 base and the J gene lost 0 bases, with 10 bases spanning the gap. CDR3 coding DNA: TGTGCCAGCAGCTTAGGTGGTAGAAGCTCTGGAAACACCATATATTTT. It specifies CASSLGGRSSGNTIYF. The full variable domain, in which reference TRBV11-2 and TRBJ1-3 provide the parts outside the CDR3, is EAGVAQSPRYKIIEKRQSVAFWCNPISGHATLYWYQQILGQGPKLLIQFQNNGVVDDSQLPKDRFSAERLKGVDSTLKIQPAKLEDSAVYLCASSLGGRSSGNTIYFGEGSWLTVV.

The rearrangement links TRBV4-2 to TRBJ1-3; D is undetermined. V was cut by 4 bases and J by 4 bases, with 8 bases left in between. Germline lookup yields CDR1 LGHNA and CDR2 YNFKEQ. The CDR3 is 13 amino acids. This CDR3 is CASSPRRGNTIYF. The CDR3 bases are TGTGCCAGCAGCCCCCGGCGGGGAAACACCATATATTTT.

The V call is TRBV30, the J call TRBJ1-1; 9 bases agree with TRBD1. This CDR3 region has 16 residues. CDR1 GTSNPN and CDR2 SVGIG come from the germline V gene (reference sequence). Trimming took 0 bases from V and 2 from J; bases not matched to a gene: 7. CDR3: CAWSVQGQGVNTEAFF. Here the CDR3 DNA reads TGTGCCTGGAGTGTTCAGGGACAGGGTGTAAACACTGAAGCTTTCTTT.

The chain combines TRBV6-2 or TRBV6-3 with TRBJ2-1, with 7 bases identical to TRBD1. The V gene end was trimmed by 4 bases and the J gene end by 1 base; junction bases not matched to a gene: 1. Germline assignment: CDR1 MNHEY and CDR2 SVGEGT. The CDR3 sequence is 14 residues long. In nucleotides, the CDR3 is TGTGCCAGCAGTTTCAGGGGGTCCTACAATGAGCAGTTCTTC. Its protein product is CASSFRGSYNEQFF.

This clone was detected only a few times. J is TRBJ1-2 and V is TRBV20-1; tentative D call: TRBD1 (6 bases). The CDR3 is 11 amino acids. The V gene lost 4 bases and the J gene lost 6 bases, with 9 bases spanning the gap. Germline CDR1 reads DFQATT; CDR2 reads SNEGSKA (reference sequence). The CDR3 reads CSANGGHGYTF. In nucleotides, the CDR3 is TGCAGTGCTAATGGGGGGCATGGCTACACCTTC.

This chain uses TRBV7-9 with TRBJ1-1; 10 bases line up with TRBD1. CDR3 length equals 17 residues. The junction had 13 bases not matched to a gene; V was cut back by 5 bases and J by 4 bases. Germline CDR1 reads SEHNR; CDR2 reads FQNEAQ (reference sequence). The CDR3 spells CASSPRQGARRSTEAFF. The DNA of the CDR3 is TGTGCCAGCAGCCCGAGACAGGGGGCGCGGAGGAGCACTGAAGCTTTCTTT.

The chain carries TRBV2 and TRBJ1-1, with a tentative D call TRBD1 (5 bases). CDR3 length: 13 amino acids. V was clipped by 7 bases and J by 11 bases, with 20 bases between them. Per germline, CDR1 SNHLY and CDR2 FYNNEI. The CDR3 reads CASTPTESREAFF. CDR3 sequence (DNA): TGTGCCAGCACCCCGACAGAGAGCCGAGAGGCTTTCTTT.

The rearrangement uses TRBV28 and TRBJ2-1; TRBD2 agrees at 11 bases. The CDR3 length is 16 residues. V gave up 6 bases and J gave up 0 bases; unmatched junction bases: 4. Germline assignment: CDR1 MDHEN and CDR2 SYDVKM. DNA of the CDR3: TGTGCCAGCAGGAGAACTAGCGGGAGCTCCTACAATGAGCAGTTCTTC. It yields the protein CASRRTSGSSYNEQFF.

This chain connects TRBV2 to TRBJ1-2, with D hard to call. Germline-derived CDR1 and CDR2 are SNHLY and FYNNEI. The CDR3 is 13 amino acids. V was pared by 0 bases and J by 8 bases, with 10 bases between. CDR3 sequence: CASSEAPLGGYTF. The CDR3 DNA is TGTGCCAGCAGTGAAGCCCCCCTTGGGGGCTACACCTTC.

CDR3 in amino acids: CASGRKGAATEAFF. Here the CDR3 DNA reads TGTGCCAGCGGGAGGAAGGGCGCAGCCACTGAAGCTTTCTTT. The chain carries TRBV6-5 and TRBJ1-1; D is unresolved. CDR3 length equals 14 residues. V shed 8 bases and J shed 4 bases, with 17 bases lying between them. The V gene's germline CDR1 is MNHEY and CDR2 SVGAGI.

The chain carries TRBV27 and TRBJ2-1, with 8 bases lining up with TRBD1. The CDR3 runs to 14 residues. Germline V gives CDR1 MNHEY, CDR2 SMNVEV (reference sequence). The J segment lost 9 bases and the V segment lost 3 bases, leaving 7 bases of the junction unmatched. The CDR3 nucleotides read TGTGCCAGCAGTTTGGAGACAGGGGTGGGTGAGCAGTTCTTC. This sequence encodes CASSLETGVGEQFF.

The rearrangement uses TRBV6-1 and TRBJ2-7; the D is unclear. Trimming took off 2 bases at V and 5 bases at J, with 10 bases between the two ends. This CDR3 spans 13 amino acids. Germline assignment: CDR1 MNHNS and CDR2 SASEGT. The DNA of the CDR3 is TGTGCCAGCAGTGAACTAACAAGGAACGAGCAGTACGTC. It is translated as CASSELTRNEQYV.

This chain connects TRBV27 to TRBJ2-2; no reliable D call. From germline, CDR1 is MNHEY and CDR2 SMNVEV (reference sequence). This CDR3 has 12 residues. Trimming pared 3 bases from V and 4 bases from J, leaving 3 bases between. CDR3 DNA: TGTGCCAGCAGTTTTTTCACCGGGGAGCTGTTTTTT. Its protein product is CASSFFTGELFF.

This chain links TRBV5-8 with TRBJ1-5; D is perhaps TRBD1 (6 bases). This CDR3 has 12 amino acids. Germline V gives CDR1 SGHTS, CDR2 YDEGEE. Between the trimmed V and J ends, which lost 7 bases and 7 bases, there was a span of 12 bases. CDR3 amino acids: CASAWGAQPQHF. CDR3 nucleotides: TGTGCCAGCGCCTGGGGGGCGCAGCCCCAGCATTTT.